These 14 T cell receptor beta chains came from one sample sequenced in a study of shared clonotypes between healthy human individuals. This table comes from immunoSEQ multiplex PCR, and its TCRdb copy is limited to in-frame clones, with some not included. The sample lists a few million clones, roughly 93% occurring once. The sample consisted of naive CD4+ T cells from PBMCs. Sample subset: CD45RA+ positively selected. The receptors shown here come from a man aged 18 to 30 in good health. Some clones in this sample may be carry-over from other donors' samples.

The CDR3 loop reads CASSYSSDSTDTQYF. The CDR3 DNA is TGTGCCAGCAGTTACTCGTCGGACAGCACAGATACGCAGTATTTT. The V and J genes are TRBV6-5 and TRBJ2-3; D is unresolved. The CDR3 is made up of 15 amino acids. Trimming stripped 0 bases from V and 0 bases from J, with 7 bases between. CDR1 is MNHEY and CDR2 is SVGAGI in the germline V gene.

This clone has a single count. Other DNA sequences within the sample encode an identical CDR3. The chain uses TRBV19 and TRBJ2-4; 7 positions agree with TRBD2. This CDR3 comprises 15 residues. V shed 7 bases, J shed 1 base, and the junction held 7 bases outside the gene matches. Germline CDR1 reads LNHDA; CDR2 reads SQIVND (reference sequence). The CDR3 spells CASTPGGLAKNIQYF. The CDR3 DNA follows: TGTGCCAGTACCCCCGGGGGGTTGGCCAAAAACATTCAGTACTTC.

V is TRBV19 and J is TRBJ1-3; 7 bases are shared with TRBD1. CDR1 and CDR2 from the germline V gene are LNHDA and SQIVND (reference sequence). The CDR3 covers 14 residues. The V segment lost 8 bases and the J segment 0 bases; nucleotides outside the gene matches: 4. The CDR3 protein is CASGYRGSGNTIYF. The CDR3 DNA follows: TGTGCCAGTGGCTACAGGGGCTCTGGAAACACCATATATTTT.

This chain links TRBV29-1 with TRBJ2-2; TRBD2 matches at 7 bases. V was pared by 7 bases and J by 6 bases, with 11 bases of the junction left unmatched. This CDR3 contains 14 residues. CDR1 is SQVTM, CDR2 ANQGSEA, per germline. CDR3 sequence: CSARRAGRAGELFF. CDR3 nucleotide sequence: TGCAGCGCTCGACGGGCAGGGAGGGCCGGGGAGCTGTTTTTT.

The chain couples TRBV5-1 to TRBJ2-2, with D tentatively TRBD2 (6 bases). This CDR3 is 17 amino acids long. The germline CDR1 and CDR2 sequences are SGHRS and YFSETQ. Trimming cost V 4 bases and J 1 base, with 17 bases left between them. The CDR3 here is CASSPVRDSQNTGELFF. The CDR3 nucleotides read TGCGCCAGCAGCCCTGTCCGGGACTCCCAGAACACCGGGGAGCTGTTTTTT.

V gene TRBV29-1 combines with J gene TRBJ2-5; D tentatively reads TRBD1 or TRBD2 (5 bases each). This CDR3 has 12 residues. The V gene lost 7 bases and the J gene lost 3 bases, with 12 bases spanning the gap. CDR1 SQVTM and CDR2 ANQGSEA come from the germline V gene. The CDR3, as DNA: TGCAGCGGTAGAGGGACGGAAGAGACCCAGTACTTC. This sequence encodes CSGRGTEETQYF.

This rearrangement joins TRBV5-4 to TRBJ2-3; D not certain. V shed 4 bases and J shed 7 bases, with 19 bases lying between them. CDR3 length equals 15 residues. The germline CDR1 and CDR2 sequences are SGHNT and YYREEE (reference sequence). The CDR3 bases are TGTGCCAGCAGCCCCGTCGGCGGCCCTGGCTATACGCAGTATTTT. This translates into CASSPVGGPGYTQYF.

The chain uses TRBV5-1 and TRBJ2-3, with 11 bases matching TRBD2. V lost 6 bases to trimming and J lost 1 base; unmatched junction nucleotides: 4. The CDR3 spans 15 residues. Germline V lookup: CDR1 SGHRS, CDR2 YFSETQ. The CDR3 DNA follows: TGCGCCAGCATGACTAGCGGGACAGGCACAGATACGCAGTATTTT. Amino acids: CASMTSGTGTDTQYF.

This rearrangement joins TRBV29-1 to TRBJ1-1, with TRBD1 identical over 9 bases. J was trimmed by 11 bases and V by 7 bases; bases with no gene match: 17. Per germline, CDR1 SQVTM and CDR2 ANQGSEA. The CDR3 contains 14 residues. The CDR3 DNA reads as TGCAGCGCGAAGAGCACGGTACAGGGGGCCTCGGCTTTCTTT. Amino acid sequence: CSAKSTVQGASAFF.

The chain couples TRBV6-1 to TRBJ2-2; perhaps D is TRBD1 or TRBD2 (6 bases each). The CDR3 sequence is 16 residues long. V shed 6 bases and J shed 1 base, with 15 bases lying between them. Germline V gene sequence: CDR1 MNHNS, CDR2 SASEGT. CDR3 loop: CASSERGPVNTGELFF. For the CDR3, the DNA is TGTGCCAGCAGCGAACGGGGGCCCGTGAACACCGGGGAGCTGTTTTTT.

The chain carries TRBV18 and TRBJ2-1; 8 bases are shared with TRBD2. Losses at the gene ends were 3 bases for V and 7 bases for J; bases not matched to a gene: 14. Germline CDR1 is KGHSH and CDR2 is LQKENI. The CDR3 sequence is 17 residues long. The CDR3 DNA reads TGTGCCAGCTCACCCCCGCAGGGCGGGAGGTCGGGGAATGAGCAGTTCTTC. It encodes CASSPPQGGRSGNEQFF.

The CDR3 region is CASIPTSRGGIPEAFF. CDR3 bases: TGTGCCAGTATCCCGACCTCGAGGGGGGGAATCCCTGAAGCTTTCTTT. The chain has TRBV19 and TRBJ1-1, with a weak D call TRBD1 (6 bases). V was pared by 7 bases and J by 6 bases, with 24 bases between. This CDR3 spans 16 amino acids. Per germline, CDR1 LNHDA and CDR2 SQIVND (reference sequence).

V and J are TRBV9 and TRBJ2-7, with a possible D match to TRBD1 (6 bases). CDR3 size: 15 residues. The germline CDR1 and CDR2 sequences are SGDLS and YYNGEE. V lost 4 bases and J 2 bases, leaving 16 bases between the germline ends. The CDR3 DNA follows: TGTGCCAGCAGCCGAACAGGGATTTTTACCTACGAGCAGTACTTC. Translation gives CASSRTGIFTYEQYF.

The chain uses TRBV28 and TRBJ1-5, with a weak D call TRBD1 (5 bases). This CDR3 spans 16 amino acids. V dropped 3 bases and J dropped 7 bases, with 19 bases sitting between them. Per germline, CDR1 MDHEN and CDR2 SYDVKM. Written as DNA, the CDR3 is TGTGCCAGCAGTTTTCCGGGACTCAATACGGGGCAGCCCCAGCATTTT. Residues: CASSFPGLNTGQPQHF. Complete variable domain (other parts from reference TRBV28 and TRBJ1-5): DVKVTQSSRYLVKRTGEKVFLECVQDMDHENMFWYRQDPGLGLRLIYFSYDVKMKEKGDIPEGYSVSREKKERFSLILESASTNQTSMYLCASSFPGLNTGQPQHFGDGTRLSIL.